The 21 T cell receptor beta chains below were found in one sample sequenced in a study of cytomegalovirus exposure and HLA in healthy donors. Vbeta (60) and Jbeta (13) primers were used in the PCR. Repertoires were generated with immunoSEQ multiplex PCR, while TCRdb's copy carries only in-frame clones and drops some. The sample holds about 140,000 clones, around 80% seen once. The sequenced sample was PBMCs. All receptors come from a man between 18 and 35 years old in good health and CMV-seropositive.

The chain recombines TRBV2 with TRBJ2-2; 9 bases agree with TRBD2. With V trimmed by 7 bases and J by 6 bases, 6 bases remained unmatched. CDR1 and CDR2 (germline): SNHLY, FYNNEI. This CDR3 has 14 amino acids. As DNA, the CDR3 is TGTGCCAGCACCGGGACTAGCCCTCCCGGGGAGCTGTTTTTT. Amino acid sequence: CASTGTSPPGELFF.

The chain links TRBV20-1 to TRBJ1-1, with D perhaps matching TRBD1 (5 bases). The length of the CDR3 is 11 residues. Germline assignment: CDR1 DFQATT and CDR2 SNEGSKA (reference sequence). The CDR3 reads CRGTGGTEAFF. In nucleotides, the CDR3 is TGCAGGGGGACGGGGGGAACTGAAGCTTTCTTT.

V usage is TRBV6-6 and J usage is TRBJ1-4, with TRBD1 matching 8 bases. In germline, CDR1 is MNHNY, CDR2 SVGAGI (reference sequence). Trimming cost V 4 bases and J 10 bases; bases outside gene matches: 5. CDR3 length: 13 amino acids. CDR3 nucleotides: TGTGCCAGCAGTTCGGACAGGGCTGGAAAACTGTTTTTT. Amino acids: CASSSDRAGKLFF.

V gene TRBV2 combines with J gene TRBJ2-2; TRBD2 aligns across 10 bases. With 2 bases clipped from V and 5 bases from J, the junction kept 8 bases outside the gene matches. CDR1 and CDR2 from the germline V gene are SNHLY and FYNNEI. The CDR3 runs to 17 residues. CDR3 nucleotide sequence: TGTGCCAGCAGTGAATTCCTAGCGGGAGAGATGACCGGGGAGCTGTTTTTT. Translation: CASSEFLAGEMTGELFF.

This chain links TRBV7-8 with TRBJ1-5, with D uncertain. The V end was cut by 1 base, the J end by 3 bases, with 13 bases between. This CDR3 comprises 16 residues. CDR1 is SGHVS, CDR2 FQNEAQ, per germline. The DNA for the CDR3 is TGTGCCAGCAGCTTAGGGGGAGGGCCGATCAATCAGCCCCAGCATTTT. Amino acid sequence: CASSLGGGPINQPQHF.

The chain joins TRBV27 to TRBJ2-4; D is possibly TRBD2 (7 bases). The CDR3 is made up of 15 amino acids. With 5 bases removed from V and 7 bases from J, the gap between germline ends came to 18 bases. In germline, CDR1 is MNHEY, CDR2 SMNVEV (reference sequence). The CDR3: CASSPRGAGENIQYF. The CDR3 DNA reads TGTGCCAGCAGTCCTCGGGGGGCGGGAGAGAACATTCAGTACTTC.

The chain joins TRBV18 to TRBJ1-5; 7 positions agree with TRBD1. Germline lookup yields CDR1 KGHSH and CDR2 LQKENI. The CDR3 has 14 amino acids. After removal of 4 bases from V and 6 bases from J, the junction contained 6 bases not matched to a gene. For the CDR3, the DNA is TGTGCCAGCTCACGATCGACAGGGCCTCAGCCCCAGCATTTT. Translation gives CASSRSTGPQPQHF.

The chain carries TRBV29-1 and TRBJ2-1; D gene uncertain. Trimming removed 4 bases from V and 7 bases from J, with 5 bases in between. The CDR3 totals 10 residues. The germline CDR1 and CDR2 sequences are SQVTM and ANQGSEA. The DNA for the CDR3 is TGCAGCGTTGGGGCAAATGAGCAGTTCTTC. This encodes CSVGANEQFF.

The chain joins TRBV19 to TRBJ1-5; possibly TRBD1 for D (6 bases). Germline loops: CDR1 LNHDA, CDR2 SQIVND (reference sequence). The CDR3 has 13 residues. Trimming pared 9 bases from V and 4 bases from J, leaving 13 bases between. CDR3 sequence reads: CASRGQFNQPQHF. The CDR3 region has the DNA TGTGCCAGCCGAGGACAGTTTAATCAGCCCCAGCATTTT.

V is TRBV6-1 and J is TRBJ1-2, with 9 bases identical to TRBD1. Germline values: CDR1 MNHNS, CDR2 SASEGT. The CDR3 length is 14 residues. V shed 10 bases and J 2 bases; nucleotides not matched to a gene: 8. The CDR3 coding sequence is TGTGCCACCAGGGGACAGGGAGGGAACTATGGCTACACCTTC. Translated: CATRGQGGNYGYTF.

The chain uses TRBV18 and TRBJ2-5; 7 bases map to TRBD1. Trimming cost V 3 bases and J 2 bases; bases outside gene matches: 0. Germline CDR1 and CDR2: KGHSH and LQKENI. The CDR3 is 13 residues long. This CDR3 is CASSPDRQETQYF. CDR3 sequence (DNA): TGTGCCAGCTCACCGGACAGGCAAGAGACCCAGTACTTC. Combining the CDR3 with reference TRBV18 and TRBJ2-5 gives the whole variable domain NAGVMQNPRHLVRRRGQEARLRCSPMKGHSHVYWYRQLPEEGLKFMVYLQKENIIDESGMPKERFSAEFPKEGPSILRIQQVVRGDSAAYFCASSPDRQETQYFGPGTRLLVL.

This clone appeared a single time. The chain combines TRBV10-1 with TRBJ2-7; D possibly corresponds to TRBD2 (7 bases). V shed 0 bases and J shed 0 bases, with 12 bases lying between them. The CDR3 is 16 residues long. The V gene's germline CDR1 is WNHNN and CDR2 SYGVQD (reference sequence). CDR3 bases: TGCGCCAGCAGTGAGTCGGGGGCGGGAGCCTCCTACGAGCAGTACTTC. This translates into CASSESGAGASYEQYF.

This chain links TRBV9 with TRBJ1-1, with D maybe TRBD1 (5 bases). Germline V gene data show CDR1 as SGDLS and CDR2 as YYNGEE. Trimming took off 0 bases at V and 4 bases at J, with 10 bases between the two ends. The CDR3 has 14 amino acids. In DNA, the CDR3 is TGTGCCAGCAGCGTAGCGGGGGGGACCACTGAAGCTTTCTTT. Residues: CASSVAGGTTEAFF.

This clone was seen a few times. The rearrangement links TRBV7-2 to TRBJ2-7; 8 bases map to TRBD1. The CDR3 sequence is 15 residues long. The trim removed 5 bases at V and 7 bases at J, leaving 13 bases unmatched. Germline CDR1 reads SGHTA; CDR2 reads FQGNSA. The CDR3 loop reads CASSPQGTGLGEQYF. Written as DNA, the CDR3 is TGTGCCAGCAGCCCCCAAGGGACAGGTCTTGGGGAGCAGTACTTC. Filled out from reference TRBV7-2 and TRBJ2-7, the complete variable domain reads GAGVSQSPSNKVTEKGKDVELRCDPISGHTALYWYRQSLGQGLEFLIYFQGNSAPDKSGLPSDRFSAERTGGSVSTLTIQRTQQEDSAVYLCASSPQGTGLGEQYFGPGTRLTVT.

V usage is TRBV2 and J usage is TRBJ1-5, with a tentative D call TRBD1 (6 bases). CDR3 length: 11 amino acids. Trimming cost V 6 bases and J 16 bases, with 16 bases left between them. CDR1 is SNHLY and CDR2 is FYNNEI in the germline V gene. This CDR3 is CASSLSDRSHF. The CDR3 DNA follows: TGTGCCAGCAGCCTTTCTGACAGGAGTCATTTT. The full variable domain, rest sourced from reference TRBV2 and TRBJ1-5, is EPEVTQTPSHQVTQMGQEVILRCVPISNHLYFYWYRQILGQKVEFLVSFYNNEISEKSEIFDDQFSVERPDGSNFTLKIRSTKLEDSAMYFCASSLSDRSHFGDGTRLSIL.

The chain joins TRBV5-1 to TRBJ1-3, with D tentatively TRBD1 (6 bases). The germline CDR1 and CDR2 sequences are SGHRS and YFSETQ. The CDR3 is 17 amino acids. With 4 bases removed from V and 0 bases from J, the gap between germline ends came to 17 bases. As DNA, the CDR3 is TGCGCCAGCAGCCCCACAGTGGGGGACAACTCTGGAAACACCATATATTTT. Protein: CASSPTVGDNSGNTIYF.

This sequence joins TRBV4-2 and TRBJ2-3; D unresolved. Trimming stripped 6 bases from V and 6 bases from J, with 13 bases between. The CDR3 runs 13 residues. Germline V gives CDR1 LGHNA, CDR2 YNFKEQ. CDR3 residues: CASRASSTDTQYF. In DNA, the CDR3 is TGTGCCAGCAGGGCTTCATCAACCGATACGCAGTATTTT.

The rearrangement joins TRBV5-7 to TRBJ1-4; TRBD1 aligns across 10 bases. TRBV5-7 qualifies as an ORF whose function is uncertain. With 6 bases clipped from V and 6 bases from J, the junction kept 17 bases outside the gene matches. This CDR3 spans 18 amino acids. The CDR3 DNA reads TGTGCCAGCATCAGATACGGGACAGGGGATGTGGTGGATGAAAAACTGTTTTTT. It codes for CASIRYGTGDVVDEKLFF.

This clone was counted a single time. This rearrangement joins TRBV27 to TRBJ2-3, with 12 bases fitting TRBD1. The ends lost 4 bases at V and 7 bases at J; junction bases unmatched: 9. The germline V gene has CDR1 MNHEY and CDR2 SMNVEV (reference sequence). This CDR3 has 16 amino acids. CDR3 sequence (DNA): TGTGCCAGCAGTTACACCGGGACAGGGGGCAGGAATACGCAGTATTTT. Encoded protein: CASSYTGTGGRNTQYF.

The rearrangement links TRBV2 to TRBJ2-7, with no clear D. This CDR3 spans 10 amino acids. Trimming removed 5 bases at V and 3 bases at J, with 2 bases between. CDR1 SNHLY and CDR2 FYNNEI come from the germline V gene. The CDR3 nucleotides read TGTGCCAGCAGTCTCTACGAGCAGTACTTC. It is translated as CASSLYEQYF.

The chain uses TRBV4-1 and TRBJ2-3; 9 bases fit TRBD2. Trimming cost V 3 bases and J 1 base; bases outside gene matches: 11. This CDR3 is built from 18 residues. Looked up from germline, CDR1 is MGHRA and CDR2 is YSYEKL. The CDR3 nucleotides are TGCGCCAGCAGCCAGGTTAGCGGGAGAGGTCCCGGCACAGATACGCAGTATTTT. The encoded protein is CASSQVSGRGPGTDTQYF.